These T cell receptor beta chains were read from a single sample in a study of T cells expressing NK-cell markers. TCRdb reprocessed the 5' RACE reads and keeps a single row for each CDR3 protein, giving no DNA. The table lists 350,000 to 450,000 distinct CDR3 sequences. Sequencing input: blood T cells: a sorted CD56 or NKG2C T cell subset, CD4+ or CD8+ T cells, or bulk PBMC T cells (not recorded which). The receptors come from a man aged 18-75 years in good health. CDR3s include the opening cysteine and the closing phenylalanine or tryptophan.

CDR3 length,J gene,V gene,CDR3 protein
15,TRBJ2-2,TRBV6-1,CASSTRDPRAGELFF
15,TRBJ2-2,TRBV29-1,CSVSLTGSYTGELFF
15,TRBJ2-1,TRBV7-6,CASSFWSFKGDEQFF
15,TRBJ2-7,TRBV7-3,CASMRDSHALYEQYF
13,TRBJ2-1,TRBV27,CASSFGSWDEQFF
15,TRBJ1-1,TRBV20-1,CSARGNRGMNTEAFF
15,TRBJ1-5,TRBV7-8,CASSSQSYSNQPQHF
15,TRBJ2-7,TRBV5-1,CASTPGGEGFYEQYF
17,TRBJ2-1,TRBV7-2,CASRPAPRTSFPNEQFF
16,TRBJ2-6,TRBV5-1,CASSLDGQTGANVLTF
17,TRBJ1-5,TRBV21-1,CASSASTGRGVRQPQHF
15,TRBJ2-1,TRBV5-8,CASSLGQSGVNEQFF
13,TRBJ2-3,TRBV12-3/TRBV12-4,CASSFAPEDTQYF
15,TRBJ2-2,TRBV13,CASSPGRGRTGELFF
13,TRBJ1-4,TRBV10-3,CAISESILGELFF
15,TRBJ2-2,TRBV4-1,CASSTSGGDTGELFF
13,TRBJ1-2,TRBV20-1,CSASLDSNYGYTF
14,TRBJ2-5,TRBV5-1,CASSQLADPGTQYF
17,TRBJ2-7,TRBV28,CASSVEGKKTIGYEQYF
14,TRBJ1-1,TRBV3-1,CASSQDVGGTEAFF
13,TRBJ2-7,TRBV18,CASYRDSPYEQYF
15,TRBJ2-1,TRBV11-2,CASSLRTGIYNEQFF
14,TRBJ1-4,TRBV7-6,CASSLGVANEKLFF
14,TRBJ1-2,TRBV10-3,CAITQEGTNYGYTF
14,TRBJ1-2,TRBV6-5,CASSIQASGYGYTF
13,TRBJ1-1,TRBV27,CASSLYRDEEAFF
13,TRBJ2-3,TRBV6-1,CASDLGKANTQYF
16,TRBJ2-1,TRBV29-1,CSTPLRGGFPYNEQFF
19,TRBJ1-6,TRBV12-3/TRBV12-4,CASSLVGRRLTQGGSPLHF
16,TRBJ2-7,TRBV7-7,CASSLGTSGGPSEQYF
14,TRBJ1-4,TRBV3-1,CASSQDITNEKLFF
15,TRBJ1-6,TRBV7-9,CASSGVTAYNSPLHF
15,TRBJ2-3,TRBV7-8,CASSLAGLRADTQYF
17,TRBJ1-4,TRBV5-1,CASSLGPPIRSNEKLFF
13,TRBJ1-6,TRBV19,CASRRDSNSPLHF
13,TRBJ2-7,TRBV3-1,CASSRHSAYEQYF
15,TRBJ2-3,TRBV29-1,CSVGGAAGLTDTQYF
14,TRBJ2-1,TRBV7-2,CAIKTSGGYNEQFF
14,TRBJ2-5,TRBV5-1,CASRDNRAQETQYF
16,TRBJ2-3,TRBV20-1,CSARDLYRSSTDTQYF
15,TRBJ2-3,TRBV27,CASSLTAEPTDTQYF
16,TRBJ2-1,TRBV18,CASSTKTSGVKDEQFF
13,TRBJ1-2,TRBV12-3/TRBV12-4,CASSRARGYGYTF
14,TRBJ1-1,TRBV12-3/TRBV12-4,CASSLSAQGPEAFF
17,TRBJ2-5,TRBV28,CASSLWASGGAAKTQYF
13,TRBJ2-5,TRBV11-1,CASGDPKQETQYF
14,TRBJ1-5,TRBV27,CASSSVDSNQPQHF
15,TRBJ1-1,TRBV7-2,CASSLGQGAFSEAFF
15,TRBJ1-4,TRBV20-1,CSAPQRGGAGEKLFF
16,TRBJ2-7,TRBV6-5,CASSYSGGDSSYEQYF
16,TRBJ2-2,TRBV20-1,CSARTSGGRNTGELFF
16,TRBJ2-3,TRBV20-1,CSASPRTWGLGDTQYF
18,TRBJ2-6,TRBV20-1,CSARTDRGPPSGANVLTF
14,TRBJ2-2,TRBV27,CASTPGRATGELFF
18,TRBJ2-1,TRBV4-2,CASSQDQRLAGGYNEQFF
13,TRBJ2-7,TRBV7-9,CASGPRTGSEQYF
15,TRBJ1-4,TRBV5-1,CASSLTVQVNEKLFF
13,TRBJ2-1,TRBV6-2/TRBV6-3,CASHRQLYNEQFF
17,TRBJ2-5,TRBV12-3/TRBV12-4,CASRASPGLAFGETQYF
17,TRBJ2-1,TRBV18,CASSPRGPGQGYNEQFF